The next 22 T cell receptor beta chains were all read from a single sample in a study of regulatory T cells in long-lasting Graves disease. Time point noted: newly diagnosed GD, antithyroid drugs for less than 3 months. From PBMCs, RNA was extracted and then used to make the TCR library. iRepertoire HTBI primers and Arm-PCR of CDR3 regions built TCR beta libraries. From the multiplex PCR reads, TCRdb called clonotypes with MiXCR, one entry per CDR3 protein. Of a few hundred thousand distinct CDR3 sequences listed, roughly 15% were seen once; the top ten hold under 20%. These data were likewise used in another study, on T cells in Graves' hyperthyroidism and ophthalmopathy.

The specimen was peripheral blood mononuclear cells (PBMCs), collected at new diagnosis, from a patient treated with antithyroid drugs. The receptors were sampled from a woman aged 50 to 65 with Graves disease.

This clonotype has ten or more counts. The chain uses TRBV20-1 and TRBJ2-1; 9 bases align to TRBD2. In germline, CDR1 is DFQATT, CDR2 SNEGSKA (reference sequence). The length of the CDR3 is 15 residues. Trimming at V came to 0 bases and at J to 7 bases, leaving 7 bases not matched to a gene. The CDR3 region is CSARDLAGWANEQFF. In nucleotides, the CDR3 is TGCAGTGCTAGAGACCTAGCGGGATGGGCGAATGAGCAGTTCTTC.

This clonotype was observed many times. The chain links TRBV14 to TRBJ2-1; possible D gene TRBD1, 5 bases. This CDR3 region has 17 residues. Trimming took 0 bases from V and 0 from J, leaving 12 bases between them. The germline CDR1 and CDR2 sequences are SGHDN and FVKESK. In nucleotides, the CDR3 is TGTGCCAGCAGCCAAGATCAAGGGGCCAGCTCCTACAATGAGCAGTTCTTC. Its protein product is CASSQDQGASSYNEQFF.

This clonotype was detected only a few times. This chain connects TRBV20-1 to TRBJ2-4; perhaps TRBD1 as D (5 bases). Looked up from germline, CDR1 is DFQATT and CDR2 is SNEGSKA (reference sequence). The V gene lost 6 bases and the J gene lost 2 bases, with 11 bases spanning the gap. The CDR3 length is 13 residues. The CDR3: CSAAGYPKNIQYF. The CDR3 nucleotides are TGCAGTGCCGCAGGGTATCCCAAAAACATTCAGTACTTC.

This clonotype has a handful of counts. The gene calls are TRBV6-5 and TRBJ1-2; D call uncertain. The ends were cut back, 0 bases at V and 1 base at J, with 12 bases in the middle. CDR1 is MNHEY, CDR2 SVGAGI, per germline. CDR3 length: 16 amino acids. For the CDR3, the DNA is TGTGCCAGCAGTTACTCGCGGCAGACTATTAACTATGGCTACACCTTC. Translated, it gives CASSYSRQTINYGYTF.

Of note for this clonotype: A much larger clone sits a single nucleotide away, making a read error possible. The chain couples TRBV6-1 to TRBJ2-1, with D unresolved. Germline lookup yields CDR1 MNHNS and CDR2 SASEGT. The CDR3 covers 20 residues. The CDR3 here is CASSEPPATYFMASYSEQFF. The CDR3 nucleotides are TGTGCCAGCAGTGAACCCCCCGCGACCTATTTCATGGCGTCCTACAGTGAGCAGTTCTTC.

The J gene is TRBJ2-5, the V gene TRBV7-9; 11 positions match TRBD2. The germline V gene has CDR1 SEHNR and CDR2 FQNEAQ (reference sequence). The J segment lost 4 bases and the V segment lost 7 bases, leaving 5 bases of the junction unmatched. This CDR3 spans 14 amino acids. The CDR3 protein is CASTTSGSAETQYF. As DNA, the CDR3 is TGTGCCAGCACTACTAGCGGGAGTGCAGAGACCCAGTACTTC.

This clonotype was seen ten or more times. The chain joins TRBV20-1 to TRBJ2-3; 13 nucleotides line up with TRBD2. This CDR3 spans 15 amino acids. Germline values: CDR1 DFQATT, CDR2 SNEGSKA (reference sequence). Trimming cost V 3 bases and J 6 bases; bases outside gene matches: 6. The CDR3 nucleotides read TGCAGTGCTAGGGATGGACTAGCGGGAGATGATACGCAGTATTTT. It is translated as CSARDGLAGDDTQYF.

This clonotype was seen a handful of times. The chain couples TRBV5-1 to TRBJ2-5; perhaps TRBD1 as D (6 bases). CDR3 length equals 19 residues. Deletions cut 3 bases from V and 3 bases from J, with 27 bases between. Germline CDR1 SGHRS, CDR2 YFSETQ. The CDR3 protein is CASSSGRNPISGVEETQYF. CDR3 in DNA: TGCGCCAGCAGCTCGGGTCGCAATCCGATATCAGGGGTCGAAGAGACCCAGTACTTC.

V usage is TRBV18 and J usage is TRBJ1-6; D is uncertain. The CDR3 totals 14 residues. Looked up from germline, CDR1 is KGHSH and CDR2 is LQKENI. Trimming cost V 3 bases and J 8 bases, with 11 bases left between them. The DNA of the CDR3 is TGTGCCAGCTCACCTGTGGCAGGAGATTCACCCCTCCACTTT. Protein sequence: CASSPVAGDSPLHF. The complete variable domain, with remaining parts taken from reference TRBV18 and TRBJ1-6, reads NAGVMQNPRHLVRRRGQEARLRCSPMKGHSHVYWYRQLPEEGLKFMVYLQKENIIDESGMPKERFSAEFPKEGPSILRIQQVVRGDSAAYFCASSPVAGDSPLHFGNGTRLTVT.

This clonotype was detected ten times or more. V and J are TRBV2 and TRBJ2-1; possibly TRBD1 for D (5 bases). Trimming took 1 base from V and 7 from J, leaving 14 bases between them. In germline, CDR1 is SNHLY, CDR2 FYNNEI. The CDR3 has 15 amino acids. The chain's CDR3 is CASSEGGAGWNEQFF. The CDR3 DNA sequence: TGTGCCAGCAGTGAAGGTGGAGCAGGGTGGAATGAGCAGTTCTTC.

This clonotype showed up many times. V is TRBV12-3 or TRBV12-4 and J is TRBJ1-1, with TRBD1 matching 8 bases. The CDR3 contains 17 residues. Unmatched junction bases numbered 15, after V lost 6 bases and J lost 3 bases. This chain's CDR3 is CASSSEAYRGMHTEAFF. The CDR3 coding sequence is TGTGCCAGCAGCTCCGAGGCTTACAGGGGGATGCACACTGAAGCTTTCTTT.

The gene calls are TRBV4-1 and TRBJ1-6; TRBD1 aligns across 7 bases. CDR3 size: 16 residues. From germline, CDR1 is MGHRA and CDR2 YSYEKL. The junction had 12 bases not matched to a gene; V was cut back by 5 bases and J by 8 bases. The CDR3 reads CASSYKDQGVYSPLHF. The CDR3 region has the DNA TGCGCCAGCAGCTATAAGGACCAGGGGGTATATTCACCCCTCCACTTT.

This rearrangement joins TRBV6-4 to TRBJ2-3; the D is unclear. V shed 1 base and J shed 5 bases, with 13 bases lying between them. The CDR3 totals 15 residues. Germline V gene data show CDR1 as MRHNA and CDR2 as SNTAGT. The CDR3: CASSDLVGPVDTQYF. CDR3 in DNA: TGTGCCAGCAGTGACTTAGTGGGCCCCGTAGATACGCAGTATTTT.

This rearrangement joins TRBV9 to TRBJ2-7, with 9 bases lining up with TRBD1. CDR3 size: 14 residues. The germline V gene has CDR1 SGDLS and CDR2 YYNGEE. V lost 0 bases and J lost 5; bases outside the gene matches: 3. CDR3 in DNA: TGTGCCAGCAGCGTAGAGGACAGGGGCGACGAGCAGTACTTC. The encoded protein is CASSVEDRGDEQYF.

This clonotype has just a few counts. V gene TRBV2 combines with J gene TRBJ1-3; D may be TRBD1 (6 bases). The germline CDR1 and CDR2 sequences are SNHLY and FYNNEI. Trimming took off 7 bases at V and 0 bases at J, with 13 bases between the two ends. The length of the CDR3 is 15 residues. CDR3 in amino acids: CASTRGHLSGNTIYF. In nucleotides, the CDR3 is TGTGCCAGCACCAGGGGACACCTCTCTGGAAACACCATATATTTT.

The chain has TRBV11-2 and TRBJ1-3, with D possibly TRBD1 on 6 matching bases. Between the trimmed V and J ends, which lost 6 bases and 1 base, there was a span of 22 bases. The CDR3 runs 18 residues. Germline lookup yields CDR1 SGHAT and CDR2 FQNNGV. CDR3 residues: CASRVGQGTVASGNTIYF. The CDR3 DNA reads TGTGCCAGCAGGGTCGGGCAGGGGACTGTTGCGTCTGGAAACACCATATATTTT. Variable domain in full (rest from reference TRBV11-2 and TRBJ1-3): EAGVAQSPRYKIIEKRQSVAFWCNPISGHATLYWYQQILGQGPKLLIQFQNNGVVDDSQLPKDRFSAERLKGVDSTLKIQPAKLEDSAVYLCASRVGQGTVASGNTIYFGEGSWLTVV.

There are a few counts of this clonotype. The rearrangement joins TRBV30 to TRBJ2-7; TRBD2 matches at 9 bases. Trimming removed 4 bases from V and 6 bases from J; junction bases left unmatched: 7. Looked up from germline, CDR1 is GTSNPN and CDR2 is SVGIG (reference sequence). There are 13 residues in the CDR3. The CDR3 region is CAWNSGSPSEQYF. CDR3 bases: TGTGCCTGGAATAGCGGGAGCCCCTCCGAGCAGTACTTC. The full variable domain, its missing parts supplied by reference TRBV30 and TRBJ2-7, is SQTIHQWPATLVQPVGSPLSLECTVEGTSNPNLYWYRQAAGRGLQLLFYSVGIGQISSEVPQNLSASRPQDRQFILSSKKLLLSDSGFYLCAWNSGSPSEQYFGPGTRLTVT.

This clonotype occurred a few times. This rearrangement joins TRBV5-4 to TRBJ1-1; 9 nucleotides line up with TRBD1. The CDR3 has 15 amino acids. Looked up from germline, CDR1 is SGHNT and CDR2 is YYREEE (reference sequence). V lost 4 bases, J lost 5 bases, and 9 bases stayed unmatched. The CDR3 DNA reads TGTGCCAGCAGCGGGCTCCGGGACAGGGAAACTGAAGCTTTCTTT. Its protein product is CASSGLRDRETEAFF.

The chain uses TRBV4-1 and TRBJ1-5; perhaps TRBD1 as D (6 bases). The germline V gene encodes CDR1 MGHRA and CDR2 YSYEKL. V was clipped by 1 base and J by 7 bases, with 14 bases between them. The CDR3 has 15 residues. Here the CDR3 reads CASSQGAGARQPQHF. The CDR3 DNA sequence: TGCGCCAGCAGCCAAGGGGCGGGGGCGAGGCAGCCCCAGCATTTT.

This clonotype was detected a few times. This chain's CDR3 is CSARTSGGADTQYF. The CDR3 DNA reads TGCAGTGCTAGGACTAGCGGGGGAGCAGATACGCAGTATTTT. The chain couples TRBV20-1 to TRBJ2-3; 12 bases agree with TRBD2. The junction had 2 bases not matched to a gene; V was cut back by 3 bases and J by 4 bases. Germline V gene sequence: CDR1 DFQATT, CDR2 SNEGSKA (reference sequence). The CDR3 has 14 residues.

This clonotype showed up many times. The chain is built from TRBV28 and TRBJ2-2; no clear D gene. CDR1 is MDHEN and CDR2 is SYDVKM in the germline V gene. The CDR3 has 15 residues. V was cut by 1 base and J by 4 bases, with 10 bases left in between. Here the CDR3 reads CASSLSLGSTGELFF. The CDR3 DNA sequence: TGTGCCAGCAGTTTATCCCTTGGAAGCACCGGGGAGCTGTTTTTT.

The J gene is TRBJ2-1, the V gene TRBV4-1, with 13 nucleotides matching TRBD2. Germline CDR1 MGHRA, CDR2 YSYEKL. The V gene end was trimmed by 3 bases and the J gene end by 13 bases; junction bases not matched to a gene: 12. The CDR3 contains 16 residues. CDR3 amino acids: CASSHGTSGTQETQFF. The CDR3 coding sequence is TGCGCCAGCAGCCACGGGACTAGCGGGACGCAAGAGACCCAGTTCTTC.